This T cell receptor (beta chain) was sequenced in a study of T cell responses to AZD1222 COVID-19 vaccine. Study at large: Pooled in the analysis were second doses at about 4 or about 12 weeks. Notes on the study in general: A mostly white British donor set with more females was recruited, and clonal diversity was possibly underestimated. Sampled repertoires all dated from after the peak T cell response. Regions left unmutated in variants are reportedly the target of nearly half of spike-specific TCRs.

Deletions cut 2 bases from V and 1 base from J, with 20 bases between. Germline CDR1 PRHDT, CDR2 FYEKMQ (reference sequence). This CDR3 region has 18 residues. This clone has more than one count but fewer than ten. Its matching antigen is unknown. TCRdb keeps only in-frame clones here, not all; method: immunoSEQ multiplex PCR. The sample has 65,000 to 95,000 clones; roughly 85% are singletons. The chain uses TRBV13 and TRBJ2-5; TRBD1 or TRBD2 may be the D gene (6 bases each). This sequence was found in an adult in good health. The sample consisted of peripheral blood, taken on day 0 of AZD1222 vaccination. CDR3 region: CASSLRFENPGAQETQYF. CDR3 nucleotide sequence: TGTGCCAGCAGCTTAAGGTTTGAGAATCCGGGGGCCCAAGAGACCCAGTACTTC.